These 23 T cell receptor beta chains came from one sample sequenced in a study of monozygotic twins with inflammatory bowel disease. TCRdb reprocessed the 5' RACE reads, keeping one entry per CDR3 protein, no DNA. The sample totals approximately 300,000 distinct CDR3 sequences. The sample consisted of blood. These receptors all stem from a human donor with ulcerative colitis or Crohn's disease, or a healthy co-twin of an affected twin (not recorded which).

The CDR3 reads CSARDGTSSYNEQFF. The chain uses TRBV20-1 and TRBJ2-1. The germline CDR1 and CDR2 sequences are DFQATT and SNEGSKA (reference sequence). CDR3 length equals 15 residues.

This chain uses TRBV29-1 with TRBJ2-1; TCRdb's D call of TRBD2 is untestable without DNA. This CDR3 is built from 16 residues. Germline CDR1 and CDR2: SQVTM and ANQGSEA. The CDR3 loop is CSVLTGEGTRIHEQFF.

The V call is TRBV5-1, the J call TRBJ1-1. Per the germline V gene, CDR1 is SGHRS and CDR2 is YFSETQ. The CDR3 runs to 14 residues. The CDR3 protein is CASHQLTGNTEAFF.

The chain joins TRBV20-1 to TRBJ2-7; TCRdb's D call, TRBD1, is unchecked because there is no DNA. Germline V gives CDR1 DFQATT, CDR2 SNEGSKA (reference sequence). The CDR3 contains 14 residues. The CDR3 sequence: CSATYRDRGPEQYF.

CDR3: CATSRGRQDYGYTF. The chain links TRBV15 to TRBJ1-2; the TRBD1 assignment by TCRdb is unverifiable without DNA. This CDR3 has 14 residues. Germline V lookup: CDR1 LNHNV, CDR2 YYDKDF (reference sequence). Together with reference TRBV15 and TRBJ1-2, the CDR3 gives the full variable domain: DAMVIQNPRYQVTQFGKPVTLSCSQTLNHNVMYWYQQKSSQAPKLLFHYYDKDFNNEADTPDNFQSRRPNTSFCFLDIRSPGLGDTAMYLCATSRGRQDYGYTFGSGTRLTVV.

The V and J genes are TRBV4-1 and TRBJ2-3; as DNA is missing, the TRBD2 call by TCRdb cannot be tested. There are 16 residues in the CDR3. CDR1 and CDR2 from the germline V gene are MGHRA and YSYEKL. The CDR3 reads CASSQDRRGNTDTQYF.

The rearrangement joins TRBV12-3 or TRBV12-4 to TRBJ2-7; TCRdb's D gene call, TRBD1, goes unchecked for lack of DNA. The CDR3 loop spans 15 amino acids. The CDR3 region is CASTPGDRGPYEQYF.

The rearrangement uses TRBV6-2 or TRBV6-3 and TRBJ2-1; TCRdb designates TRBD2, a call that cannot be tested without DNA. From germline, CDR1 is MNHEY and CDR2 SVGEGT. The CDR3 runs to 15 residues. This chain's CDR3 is CASHRGLAGVGEQFF.

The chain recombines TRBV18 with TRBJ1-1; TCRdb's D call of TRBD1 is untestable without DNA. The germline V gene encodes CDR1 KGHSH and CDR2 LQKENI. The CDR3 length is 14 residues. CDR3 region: CASSPKGRGTEAFF.

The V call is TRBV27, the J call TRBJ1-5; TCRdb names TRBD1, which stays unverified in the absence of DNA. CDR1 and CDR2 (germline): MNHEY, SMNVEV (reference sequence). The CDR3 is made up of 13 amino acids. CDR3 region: CASSHRQDQPQHF.

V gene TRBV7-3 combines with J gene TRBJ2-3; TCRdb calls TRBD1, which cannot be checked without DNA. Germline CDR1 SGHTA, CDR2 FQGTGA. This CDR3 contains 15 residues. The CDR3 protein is CASSLGQTRTDTQYF.

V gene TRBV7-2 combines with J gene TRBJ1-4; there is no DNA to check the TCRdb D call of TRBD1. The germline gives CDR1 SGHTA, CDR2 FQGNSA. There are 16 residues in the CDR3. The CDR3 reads CASSSDAVPRGEKLFF.

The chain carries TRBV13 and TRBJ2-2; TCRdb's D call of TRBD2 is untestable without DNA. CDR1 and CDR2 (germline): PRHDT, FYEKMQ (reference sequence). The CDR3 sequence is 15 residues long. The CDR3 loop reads CASSLGGRHTGELFF.

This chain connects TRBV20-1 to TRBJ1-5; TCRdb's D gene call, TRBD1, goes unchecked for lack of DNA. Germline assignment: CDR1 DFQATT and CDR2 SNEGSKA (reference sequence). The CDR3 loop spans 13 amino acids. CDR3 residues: CSAPGGTTISQHF.

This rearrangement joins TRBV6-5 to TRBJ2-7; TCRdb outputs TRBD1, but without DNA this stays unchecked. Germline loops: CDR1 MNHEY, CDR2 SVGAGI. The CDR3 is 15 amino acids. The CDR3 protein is CASSYARDRPYEQYF.

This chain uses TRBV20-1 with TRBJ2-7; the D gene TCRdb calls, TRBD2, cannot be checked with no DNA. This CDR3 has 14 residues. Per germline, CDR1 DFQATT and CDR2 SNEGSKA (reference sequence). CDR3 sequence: CSAKPMGLSYEQYF.

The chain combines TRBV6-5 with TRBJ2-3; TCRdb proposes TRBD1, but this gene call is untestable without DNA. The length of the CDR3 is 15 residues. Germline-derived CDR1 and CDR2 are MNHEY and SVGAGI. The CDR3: CASSTRTARTDTQYF.

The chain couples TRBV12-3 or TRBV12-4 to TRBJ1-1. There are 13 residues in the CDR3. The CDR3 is CASSPGGGLDAFF.

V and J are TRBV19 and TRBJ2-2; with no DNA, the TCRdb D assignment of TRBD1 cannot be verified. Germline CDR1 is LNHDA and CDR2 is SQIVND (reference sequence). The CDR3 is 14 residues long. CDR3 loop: CASSRGQRSGELFF.

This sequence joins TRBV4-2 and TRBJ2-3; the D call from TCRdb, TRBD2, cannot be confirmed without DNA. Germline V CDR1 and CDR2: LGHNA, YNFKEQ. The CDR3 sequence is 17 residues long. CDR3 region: CASSPLPGTIFTDTQYF.

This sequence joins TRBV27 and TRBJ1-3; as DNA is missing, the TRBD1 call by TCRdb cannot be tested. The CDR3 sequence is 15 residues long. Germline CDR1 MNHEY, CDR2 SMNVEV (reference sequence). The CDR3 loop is CASSFRGGAGNTIYF.

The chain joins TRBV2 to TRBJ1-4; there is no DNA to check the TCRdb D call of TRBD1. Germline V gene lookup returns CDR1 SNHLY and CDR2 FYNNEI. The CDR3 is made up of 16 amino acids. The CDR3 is CASSEAGNRGTGKLFF.

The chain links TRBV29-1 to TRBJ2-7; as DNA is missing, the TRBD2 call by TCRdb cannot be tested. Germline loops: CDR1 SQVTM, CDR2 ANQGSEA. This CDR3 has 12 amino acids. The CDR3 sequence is CSVRKALGEQYF.